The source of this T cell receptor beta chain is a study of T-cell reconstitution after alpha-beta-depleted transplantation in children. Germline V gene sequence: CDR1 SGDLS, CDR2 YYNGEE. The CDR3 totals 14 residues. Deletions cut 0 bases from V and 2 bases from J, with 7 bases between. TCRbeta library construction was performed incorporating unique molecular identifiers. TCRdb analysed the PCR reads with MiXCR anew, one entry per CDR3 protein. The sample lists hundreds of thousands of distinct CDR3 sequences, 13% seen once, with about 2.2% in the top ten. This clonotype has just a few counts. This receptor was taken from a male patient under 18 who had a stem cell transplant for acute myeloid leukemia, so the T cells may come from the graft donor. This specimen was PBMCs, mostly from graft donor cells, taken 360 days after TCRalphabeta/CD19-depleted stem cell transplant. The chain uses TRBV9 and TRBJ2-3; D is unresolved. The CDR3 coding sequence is TGTGCCAGCAGCGTAGGGGGTCTCACAGATACGCAGTATTTT. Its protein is CASSVGGLTDTQYF.